A single sample is the source of the 18 T cell receptor beta chains below, sequenced in a study of cytomegalovirus exposure and HLA in healthy donors. TCRdb's copy holds only in-frame clones and misses some; the assay was immunoSEQ multiplex PCR. The table has fewer than 150,000 clones, 75% to 90% seen once. Material for sequencing was PBMCs. All receptors come from a man younger than 35 in good health and CMV-seropositive.

The chain uses TRBV19 and TRBJ1-5; 7 bases align to TRBD1. The CDR3 contains 15 residues. With 2 bases clipped from V and 3 bases from J, the junction kept 4 bases outside the gene matches. CDR1 is LNHDA and CDR2 is SQIVND in the germline V gene (reference sequence). CDR3 nucleotide sequence: TGTGCCAGTAGTATACGGGACAGTTACAATCAGCCCCAGCATTTT. Translating it yields CASSIRDSYNQPQHF. Full variable domain (outside the CDR3, taken from reference TRBV19 and TRBJ1-5): DGGITQSPKYLFRKEGQNVTLSCEQNLNHDAMYWYRQDPGQGLRLIYYSQIVNDFQKGDIAEGYSVSREKKESFPLTVTSAQKNPTAFYLCASSIRDSYNQPQHFGDGTRLSIL.

The V call is TRBV5-4, the J call TRBJ1-6; D is possibly TRBD1 (5 bases). Per germline, CDR1 SGHNT and CDR2 YYREEE (reference sequence). There are 12 residues in the CDR3. V lost 9 bases to trimming and J lost 14 bases, with 18 bases between them. For the CDR3, the DNA is TGTGCCACCTCACCGAGTGGGGGGACCCTCCACTTT. Translation gives CATSPSGGTLHF.

V gene TRBV27 combines with J gene TRBJ1-6; 8 bases match TRBD1. The ends lost 6 bases at V and 10 bases at J; junction bases unmatched: 23. The V gene's germline CDR1 is MNHEY and CDR2 SMNVEV (reference sequence). CDR3 length: 19 residues. The CDR3 here is CASSVNGQGIPLRESPLHF. CDR3 nucleotides: TGTGCCAGCAGCGTAAACGGACAGGGAATTCCGTTACGGGAATCACCCCTCCACTTT.

This clone was detected only once. The chain couples TRBV2 to TRBJ1-5; TRBD1 matches 9 bases. From germline, CDR1 is SNHLY and CDR2 FYNNEI. There are 17 residues in the CDR3. V lost 5 bases, J lost 1 base, and 9 bases stayed unmatched. CDR3 sequence (DNA): TGTGCCAGCAGTCTGGGACAGGGAATGAGAAGCAATCAGCCCCAGCATTTT. This sequence encodes CASSLGQGMRSNQPQHF.

This clone was counted between two and nine times. The chain links TRBV20-1 to TRBJ1-1, with D perhaps TRBD1 (5 bases). The CDR3 contains 11 residues. Germline CDR1 and CDR2: DFQATT and SNEGSKA (reference sequence). The V end was cut by 5 bases, the J end by 4 bases, with 8 bases between. The DNA of the CDR3 is TGCAGTGCTTCGGGGGGCACTGAAGCTTTCTTT. Translating it yields CSASGGTEAFF.

This chain connects TRBV7-9 to TRBJ2-6; possibly TRBD1 for D (6 bases). Trimming stripped 3 bases from V and 0 bases from J, with 18 bases between. CDR3 size: 19 residues. Germline lookup yields CDR1 SEHNR and CDR2 FQNEAQ (reference sequence). The DNA of the CDR3 is TGTGCCAGCAGCTTCCGGCGGCAGGGGCGCCCCTCTGGGGCCAACGTCCTGACTTTC. Translated, it gives CASSFRRQGRPSGANVLTF.

CDR3 bases: TGTGCCAGTATAATGAGGGGGAGGGACACTGAAGCTTTCTTT. Protein: CASIMRGRDTEAFF. The chain is built from TRBV19 and TRBJ1-1, with D perhaps matching TRBD1 (6 bases). Per the germline V gene, CDR1 is LNHDA and CDR2 is SQIVND (reference sequence). Trimming removed 7 bases at V and 3 bases at J, with 15 bases between. CDR3 length equals 14 residues. Using reference TRBV19 and TRBJ1-1 for the parts outside the CDR3, the full variable domain is DGGITQSPKYLFRKEGQNVTLSCEQNLNHDAMYWYRQDPGQGLRLIYYSQIVNDFQKGDIAEGYSVSREKKESFPLTVTSAQKNPTAFYLCASIMRGRDTEAFFGQGTRLTVV.

The rearrangement uses TRBV7-8 and TRBJ2-1; TRBD2 matches 11 bases. Germline V CDR1 and CDR2: SGHVS, FQNEAQ. The V gene end was trimmed by 8 bases and the J gene end by 5 bases; junction bases not matched to a gene: 8. The CDR3 is 15 amino acids. The CDR3 here is CASFPGTSGNNEQFF. The CDR3 coding sequence is TGTGCCAGCTTCCCCGGGACTAGCGGAAACAATGAGCAGTTCTTC.

This rearrangement joins TRBV6-6 to TRBJ2-2; 11 positions match TRBD1. The germline V gene has CDR1 MNHNY and CDR2 SVGAGI (reference sequence). The CDR3 is 15 amino acids. The junction had 6 bases not matched to a gene; V was cut back by 6 bases and J by 6 bases. The CDR3 DNA sequence: TGTGCCAGCAGGGGCGGACAGGGGGCAGCCGGGGAGCTGTTTTTT. Its translation is CASRGGQGAAGELFF.

This chain links TRBV6-1 with TRBJ1-5; TRBD1 matches at 8 bases. Trimming at V came to 8 bases and at J to 7 bases, leaving 10 bases not matched to a gene. Germline lookup yields CDR1 MNHNS and CDR2 SASEGT. The CDR3 consists of 14 residues. The CDR3 loop reads CASATGASSQPQHF. CDR3 nucleotide sequence: TGTGCCAGCGCGACAGGGGCTAGTTCGCAGCCCCAGCATTTT.

The chain carries TRBV5-1 and TRBJ2-1, with D maybe TRBD2 (5 bases). The germline V gene has CDR1 SGHRS and CDR2 YFSETQ. CDR3 length equals 13 residues. Between the trimmed V and J ends, which lost 5 bases and 2 bases, there was a span of 8 bases. In DNA, the CDR3 is TGCGCCAGCAGTGAGGGCCCCTACAATGAGCAGTTCTTC. It specifies CASSEGPYNEQFF.

In this sample, this clone turned up once. This CDR3 is CATSRFARGTGNTIYF. The CDR3 nucleotides are TGTGCCACCAGCAGATTTGCCAGGGGGACGGGAAACACCATATATTTT. The chain carries TRBV15 and TRBJ1-3; 7 nucleotides line up with TRBD1. Trimming at V came to 2 bases and at J to 4 bases, leaving 8 bases not matched to a gene. Germline values: CDR1 LNHNV, CDR2 YYDKDF (reference sequence). The CDR3 is 16 residues long.

This sequence joins TRBV5-4 and TRBJ1-2; D remains ambiguous. Germline V CDR1 and CDR2: SGHNT, YYREEE (reference sequence). Trimming took off 1 base at V and 0 bases at J, with 13 bases between the two ends. This CDR3 has 16 amino acids. CDR3 sequence reads: CASSLRSGAANYGYTF. For the CDR3, the DNA is TGTGCCAGCAGCTTGCGGTCGGGTGCGGCTAACTATGGCTACACCTTC.

The chain is built from TRBV5-6 and TRBJ2-7; 10 bases line up with TRBD2. From germline, CDR1 is SGHDT and CDR2 YYEEEE. This CDR3 is 14 amino acids long. The V gene end was trimmed by 4 bases and the J gene end by 3 bases; junction bases not matched to a gene: 4. CDR3 DNA sequence: TGTGCCAGCAGCCTGGGGACTAGCGACTACGAGCAGTACTTC. This codes for CASSLGTSDYEQYF.

V and J are TRBV2 and TRBJ1-5; D is perhaps TRBD1 (5 bases). CDR1 and CDR2 from the germline V gene are SNHLY and FYNNEI. The CDR3 loop spans 13 amino acids. V was clipped by 6 bases and J by 6 bases, with 12 bases between them. CDR3: CASSVMGGQPQHF. CDR3 nucleotide sequence: TGTGCCAGCAGCGTAATGGGGGGTCAGCCCCAGCATTTT.

The chain has TRBV4-1 and TRBJ1-2; 8 bases align to TRBD1. Germline trimming cut 0 bases from V and 3 bases from J; bases unmatched to any gene: 9. The CDR3 totals 17 residues. Germline assignment: CDR1 MGHRA and CDR2 YSYEKL. The CDR3 nucleotides read TGCGCCAGCAGCCAAGAAGGTCGGGGGGACAGGTACTATGGCTACACCTTC. This codes for CASSQEGRGDRYYGYTF.

The chain joins TRBV6-5 to TRBJ1-2, with 7 bases aligning to TRBD1. The V segment lost 6 bases and the J segment 4 bases; nucleotides outside the gene matches: 11. Germline-derived CDR1 and CDR2 are MNHEY and SVGAGI. This CDR3 contains 15 residues. CDR3 sequence (DNA): TGTGCCAGCAGCAGAACTCCGGGACAGATCTATGGCTACACCTTC. Translation gives CASSRTPGQIYGYTF.

V is TRBV6-4 and J is TRBJ1-6; D is unclear. Germline V gene sequence: CDR1 MRHNA, CDR2 SNTAGT. The CDR3 length is 13 residues. Trimming stripped 3 bases from V and 11 bases from J, with 11 bases between. For the CDR3, the DNA is TGTGCCAGCAGTGAGGGCTCCATGACACCCCTCCACTTT. It yields the protein CASSEGSMTPLHF.